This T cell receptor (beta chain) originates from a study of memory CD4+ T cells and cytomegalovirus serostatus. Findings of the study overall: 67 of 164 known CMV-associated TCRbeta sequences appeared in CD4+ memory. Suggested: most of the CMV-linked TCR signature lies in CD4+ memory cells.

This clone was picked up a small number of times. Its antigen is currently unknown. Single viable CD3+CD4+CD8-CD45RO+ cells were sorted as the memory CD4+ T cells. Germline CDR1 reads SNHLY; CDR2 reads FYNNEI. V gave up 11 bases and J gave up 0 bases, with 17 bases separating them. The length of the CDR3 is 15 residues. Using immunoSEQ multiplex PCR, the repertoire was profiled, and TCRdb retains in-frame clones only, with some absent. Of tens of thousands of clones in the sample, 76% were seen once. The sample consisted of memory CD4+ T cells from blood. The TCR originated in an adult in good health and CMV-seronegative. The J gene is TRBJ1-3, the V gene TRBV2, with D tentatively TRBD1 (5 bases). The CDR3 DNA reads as TGTGCCGCTTCTACGCGGGGGACCTCTGGAAACACCATATATTTT. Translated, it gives CAASTRGTSGNTIYF.